This T cell receptor beta chain was observed in a study of blood T cell repertoires in COVID-19. Overall study context: There were acute and convalescent COVID-19 samples, and they came from the United States, Italy and Spain. T cells, B-cell-depleted T cells, or PBMCs supplied cDNA or gDNA.

The authors' processing: Counts of nucleated cells, estimated from reference gene primer amplification, were obtained. Assay used: immunoSEQ multiplex PCR; TCRdb lists only in-frame clones, some missing. The DNA was the basis for D and trimming; V, J and clone size are from that table. Of about 280,000 clones in the sample, approximately 86% were seen once. The germline V and J ends were trimmed by 3 bases and 2 bases, with 13 bases remaining between them. Germline assignment: CDR1 LGHDT and CDR2 YNNKEL (reference sequence). The CDR3 length is 15 residues. This sequence was found in a man aged 18 to 29 with active or convalescent COVID-19. V is TRBV3-1 (or the pseudogene TRBV3-2) and J is TRBJ2-5; D is possibly TRBD2 (6 bases). Input material: peripheral blood. Written as DNA, the CDR3 is TGTGCCAGCAGCCACAGAGGCCGGGGGCAAGAGACCCAGTACTTC. Amino acid sequence: CASSHRGRGQETQYF.